This passage covers 9 T cell receptor beta chains from one sample sequenced in a study of shared clonotypes between healthy human individuals. Here immunoSEQ multiplex PCR was the method, and the copy in TCRdb shows in-frame clones only, minus some. This sample has some 1.5 million clones, with more than 95% found just once. The sequencing sample was made of naive CD4+ T cells sorted from blood. Specified subset: CD45RA+ positively selected. The receptors derive from a man younger than 45 in good health.

The chain recombines TRBV15 with TRBJ2-1, with 7 bases fitting TRBD2. The CDR3 loop spans 16 amino acids. V dropped 0 bases and J dropped 6; count of bases not matched to a gene: 8. Germline loops: CDR1 LNHNV, CDR2 YYDKDF (reference sequence). The CDR3 loop reads CATSRDRGRESNEQFF. CDR3 DNA sequence: TGTGCCACCAGCAGAGATCGAGGGCGGGAGAGCAATGAGCAGTTCTTC. Full variable domain (rest looked up from reference TRBV15 and TRBJ2-1): DAMVIQNPRYQVTQFGKPVTLSCSQTLNHNVMYWYQQKSSQAPKLLFHYYDKDFNNEADTPDNFQSRRPNTSFCFLDIRSPGLGDTAMYLCATSRDRGRESNEQFFGPGTRLTVL.

This chain joins TRBV29-1 and TRBJ1-3; D might be TRBD1 (6 bases). The germline V gene encodes CDR1 SQVTM and CDR2 ANQGSEA. This CDR3 is built from 16 residues. The germline V and J ends were trimmed by 7 bases and 0 bases, with 19 bases remaining between them. Written as DNA, the CDR3 is TGCAGCGCCCAGAGGGACACCCCGAGCTCTGGAAACACCATATATTTT. It encodes CSAQRDTPSSGNTIYF.

Remarks on this clone: The sample contains more than one DNA sequence encoding this CDR3. The chain links TRBV29-1 to TRBJ2-3; D is unresolved. The CDR3 runs 10 residues. CDR1 and CDR2 (germline): SQVTM, ANQGSEA. The germline V and J ends were trimmed by 4 bases and 6 bases, with 5 bases remaining between them. CDR3 sequence reads: CSVGVDTQYF. DNA of the CDR3: TGCAGCGTTGGGGTGGATACGCAGTATTTT.

In this sample, this clone turned up once. The V and J genes are TRBV28 and TRBJ1-5; D perhaps matches TRBD1 (5 bases). The CDR3 is made up of 15 amino acids. The germline gives CDR1 MDHEN, CDR2 SYDVKM. Deletions cut 5 bases from V and 4 bases from J, with 15 bases between. The CDR3, as DNA: TGTGCCAGCAGTGGGAATGACAGATTTAATCAGCCCCAGCATTTT. Its protein is CASSGNDRFNQPQHF. The whole variable domain, filled in from reference TRBV28 and TRBJ1-5, reads DVKVTQSSRYLVKRTGEKVFLECVQDMDHENMFWYRQDPGLGLRLIYFSYDVKMKEKGDIPEGYSVSREKKERFSLILESASTNQTSMYLCASSGNDRFNQPQHFGDGTRLSIL.

The chain couples TRBV5-6 to TRBJ2-2; tentatively, D is TRBD2 (6 bases). Looked up from germline, CDR1 is SGHDT and CDR2 is YYEEEE. Trimming left V 4 bases short and J 7 bases short, with 20 bases between. The CDR3 totals 16 residues. CDR3 loop: CASSPGLNGVGGELFF. The CDR3 DNA follows: TGTGCCAGCAGCCCAGGACTAAACGGGGTGGGCGGGGAGCTGTTTTTT.

The rearrangement links TRBV11-2 to TRBJ2-2; 14 bases fit TRBD2. CDR3 length equals 16 residues. Germline V CDR1 and CDR2: SGHAT, FQNNGV. V dropped 5 bases and J dropped 7; count of bases not matched to a gene: 6. The CDR3 DNA reads as TGTGCCAGCAGCCAGGGACTAGCGGGAGCCCACGGGGAGCTGTTTTTT. Its protein product is CASSQGLAGAHGELFF.

V and J are TRBV5-1 and TRBJ2-1; the match to TRBD2 covers 12 bases. Germline V gives CDR1 SGHRS, CDR2 YFSETQ. Trimming at V came to 3 bases and at J to 7 bases, leaving 2 bases not matched to a gene. The CDR3 length is 14 residues. CDR3 region: CASSYGTSGNEQFF. In DNA, the CDR3 is TGCGCCAGCAGCTACGGGACTAGCGGGAATGAGCAGTTCTTC.

The genes are TRBV5-1 and TRBJ2-5; TRBD1 might be the D (7 bases). This CDR3 spans 16 amino acids. The germline gives CDR1 SGHRS, CDR2 YFSETQ. Between the trimmed V and J ends, which lost 4 bases and 5 bases, there was a span of 21 bases. Here the CDR3 reads CASSPIWRDSRETQYF. The CDR3 nucleotides read TGCGCCAGCAGCCCCATATGGCGGGACAGTAGGGAGACCCAGTACTTC.

This clone is a singleton in its sample. The chain links TRBV6-5 to TRBJ1-3; D ambiguous. The germline gives CDR1 MNHEY, CDR2 SVGAGI. This CDR3 spans 13 amino acids. Between the trimmed V and J ends, which lost 5 bases and 8 bases, there was a span of 13 bases. In DNA, the CDR3 is TGTGCCAGCAGTGACCCGGGTGGGTACACCATATATTTT. Protein: CASSDPGGYTIYF.